This entry is about one TCR beta chain. The antigen is unknown. These data come from a study of Ad26.COV2.S vaccination and SARS-CoV-2 variants. Study results and caveats: Overall T cell responses may have been underestimated by the analyses of TCR breadth and depth. Vaccinated and placebo-treated recipients had similar non-spike TCR breadth.

Clones were read by immunoSEQ multiplex PCR, and TCRdb kept only the in-frame ones, dropping some. The sample has 350,000 to 600,000 clones; 80% to 90% are singletons. Described treatment: over 15 received Ad26.COV2.S at low or high dose, single or two shots; 5 received placebo; per-sample allocation not given. The samples were gathered on day 63 after the first injection of vaccine or placebo. This person who donated was an adult of 18-55 years in Boston. Germline CDR1 reads LGHDT; CDR2 reads YNNKEL (reference sequence). This CDR3 region has 11 residues. V gave up 1 base and J gave up 5 bases, with 0 bases separating them.

The origin of this receptor is a person between 18 and 59 years old who received the Ad26.COV2.S COVID-19 vaccine or a placebo. The sequences come from peripheral blood, collected in a trial of Ad26.COV2.S vaccine versus placebo. The V call is TRBV3-1 (or the pseudogene TRBV3-2), the J call TRBJ1-3; D ambiguous. This CDR3 reads CASSQGNTIYF. CDR3 DNA: TGTGCCAGCAGCCAAGGAAACACCATATATTTT.